This TCR beta chain was sequenced in a study of blood T cell repertoires in COVID-19. Study-wide background: Acute-phase and convalescent COVID-19 samples originated in the United States, Italy and Spain.

Donors were grouped by their self-reported clinical history. Each recovered donor of Cohort 3 presented with two negative PCRs, clearance, or symptom resolution. Per the authors' pipeline: Estimated nucleated cell counts came from reference gene primer amplification. Profiled with immunoSEQ multiplex PCR; TCRdb holds only in-frame clones, not every one. Clone size and V and J calls were adopted from that table, with D and trimming inferred from the DNA. The top ten hold 3.5% to 4.5% of the sample, which has roughly 250,000 clones, roughly 88% seen once. CDR1 is LNHNV and CDR2 is YYDKDF in the germline V gene (reference sequence). CDR3 size: 16 residues.

The sequenced sample consisted of PBMCs or T cells enriched from blood (not recorded which). J is TRBJ2-7 and V is TRBV15; 12 bases agree with TRBD1. TRBJ2-1 explains the end of the DNA better; the J call may be wrong. The TCR was taken from a woman between 25 and 40 years old who had recovered from COVID-19. The CDR3 is CATSSKGDRGPNEQFF. CDR3 DNA sequence: TGTGCCACCAGCAGCAAAGGGGACAGGGGGCCCAATGAGCAGTTCTTC.